These 9 T cell receptor beta chains share one sample of origin, sequenced in a study of control samples from healthy donors and cancer patients. Clones were read by immunoSEQ multiplex PCR, and TCRdb kept only the in-frame ones, dropping some. Of 140,000 or so clones in the sample, approximately 92% were seen once. Sample: blood. These TCRs come from a young man in good health.

This chain links TRBV10-3 with TRBJ2-7; D assignment may be TRBD1 or TRBD2 (5 bases each). The V gene's germline CDR1 is ENHRY and CDR2 SYGVKD. Between the trimmed V and J ends, which lost 4 bases and 3 bases, there was a span of 19 bases. This CDR3 is built from 16 residues. The CDR3 here is CAISASSRDDYYEQYF. The CDR3 nucleotides are TGTGCCATCAGTGCCAGTTCTAGGGACGATTACTACGAGCAGTACTTC.

This chain links TRBV6-5 with TRBJ1-5; TRBD1 might be the D (6 bases). The V gene lost 6 bases and the J gene lost 6 bases, with 15 bases spanning the gap. From germline, CDR1 is MNHEY and CDR2 SVGAGI. CDR3 length: 14 amino acids. The DNA of the CDR3 is TGTGCCAGCAGGGGACATGGCGGGGGTCAGCCCCAGCATTTT. Translating gives CASRGHGGGQPQHF.

V is TRBV30 and J is TRBJ2-3; D is possibly TRBD2 (7 bases). In germline, CDR1 is GTSNPN, CDR2 SVGIG (reference sequence). The germline V and J ends were trimmed by 7 bases and 2 bases, with 22 bases remaining between them. The CDR3 covers 16 residues. For the CDR3, the DNA is TGTGCCTTAGGCCAAGGGGGGGGCCGGGACACAGATACGCAGTATTTT. The encoded protein is CALGQGGGRDTDTQYF.

This rearrangement joins TRBV29-1 to TRBJ1-1; no firm D call. The CDR3 totals 13 residues. Germline V gene lookup returns CDR1 SQVTM and CDR2 ANQGSEA. V was cut by 4 bases and J by 4 bases, with 13 bases left in between. The CDR3 is CSVGLAGSTEAFF. Here the CDR3 DNA reads TGCAGCGTTGGATTGGCGGGTAGCACTGAAGCTTTCTTT.

This clone has only one observation. The J gene is TRBJ2-2, the V gene TRBV30, with D hard to call. Per the germline V gene, CDR1 is GTSNPN and CDR2 is SVGIG (reference sequence). Trimming took 2 bases from V and 8 from J, leaving 6 bases between them. The CDR3 runs 11 residues. In nucleotides, the CDR3 is TGTGCCTGGAGTCGAGCTGGGGAGCTGTTTTTT. Encoded protein: CAWSRAGELFF.

This rearrangement joins TRBV19 to TRBJ1-2, with D possibly TRBD1 on 5 matching bases. CDR1 and CDR2 from the germline V gene are LNHDA and SQIVND (reference sequence). This CDR3 comprises 14 residues. Between the trimmed V and J ends, which lost 1 base and 8 bases, there was a span of 14 bases. CDR3 DNA sequence: TGTGCCAGTAGTATAGGGCAGGGACTCGGGGGCTACACCTTC. Translation gives CASSIGQGLGGYTF.

The J gene is TRBJ2-2, the V gene TRBV28; D is uncertain. Trimming shortened V by 4 bases and J by 0 bases, and 3 bases separated the two germline ends. The CDR3 runs to 13 residues. The V gene's germline CDR1 is MDHEN and CDR2 SYDVKM. Written as DNA, the CDR3 is TGTGCCAGCAGTTGGACGAACACCGGGGAGCTGTTTTTT. This sequence encodes CASSWTNTGELFF.

This chain connects TRBV30 to TRBJ2-5, with D perhaps matching TRBD2 (6 bases). This CDR3 comprises 15 residues. Trimming cost V 2 bases and J 1 base, with 14 bases left between them. The germline V gene has CDR1 GTSNPN and CDR2 SVGIG (reference sequence). CDR3 sequence (DNA): TGTGCCTGGAGTCTAAGTGGGGGGATCCAAGAGACCCAGTACTTC. Translation: CAWSLSGGIQETQYF.

The chain couples TRBV18 to TRBJ1-2, with 7 bases aligning to TRBD1. Germline CDR1 is KGHSH and CDR2 is LQKENI. The CDR3 runs to 12 residues. V was clipped by 3 bases and J by 6 bases; unmatched bases: 1. CDR3 protein: CASSPDRDGYTF. Written as DNA, the CDR3 is TGTGCCAGCTCACCTGACAGGGATGGCTACACCTTC.